These 28 T cell receptor beta chains were sequenced from one sample in a study of blood T cell repertoires in COVID-19. The protocol was immunoSEQ multiplex PCR, while the TCRdb copy is restricted to in-frame clones and leaves out a portion. This sample has 200,000 or so clones, with around 85% found just once. Source material: PBMCs or T cells enriched from blood (not recorded which). The receptor set was obtained from a woman aged 40 to 55 with acute COVID-19.

Note on this clone: A read error may account for a junction end that differs from germline. The chain links TRBV9 to TRBJ2-2, with D perhaps matching TRBD2 (7 bases). The CDR3 contains 15 residues. Germline CDR1 and CDR2: SGDLS and YYNGEE. CDR3 nucleotides: TGTGCCAGCAACGTAAGGGGAGGGGGCACCGGGGAGCTGTTTTTT. Translating it yields CASNVRGGGTGELFF.

The genes are TRBV3-1 (or the pseudogene TRBV3-2) and TRBJ2-1; 8 positions match TRBD1. The germline CDR1 and CDR2 sequences are LGHDT and YNNKEL (reference sequence). The CDR3 contains 15 residues. V trimming: 3 bases; J trimming: 0 bases; junction bases outside the gene matches: 1. CDR3 coding DNA: TGTGCCAGCAGCCACGACAGGGGCTCCTACAATGAGCAGTTCTTC. This gives the protein CASSHDRGSYNEQFF.

The rearrangement joins TRBV5-1 to TRBJ2-3; 7 nucleotides align to TRBD2. Trimming cost V 0 bases and J 4 bases; bases outside gene matches: 14. In germline, CDR1 is SGHRS, CDR2 YFSETQ. The CDR3 is 18 residues long. For the CDR3, the DNA is TGCGCCAGCAGCTTGGCCCTCCGGGACTATTTTCCCCCAGATACGCAGTATTTT. It is translated as CASSLALRDYFPPDTQYF.

V usage is TRBV10-1 and J usage is TRBJ1-1; maybe TRBD1 (5 bases). CDR1 is WNHNN, CDR2 SYGVQD, per germline (reference sequence). The CDR3 consists of 13 residues. Trimming cost V 2 bases and J 4 bases, with 8 bases left between them. The CDR3: CASSEGATTEAFF. As DNA, the CDR3 is TGCGCCAGCAGTGAGGGGGCGACCACTGAAGCTTTCTTT.

The chain recombines TRBV5-1 with TRBJ2-6; TRBD2 is a possible D gene (5 bases). The CDR3 is 20 amino acids. Trimming shortened V by 4 bases and J by 0 bases, and 23 bases separated the two germline ends. Germline V gene lookup returns CDR1 SGHRS and CDR2 YFSETQ. CDR3 amino acids: CASSPYPEGSHLSGANVLTF. CDR3 sequence (DNA): TGCGCCAGCAGCCCGTACCCTGAGGGTAGTCACCTCTCTGGGGCCAACGTCCTGACTTTC. The full variable domain, rest sourced from reference TRBV5-1 and TRBJ2-6, is KAGVTQTPRYLIKTRGQQVTLSCSPISGHRSVSWYQQTPGQGLQFLFEYFSETQRNKGNFPGRFSGRQFSNSRSEMNVSTLELGDSALYLCASSPYPEGSHLSGANVLTFGAGSRLTVL.

The chain employs TRBV18 and TRBJ2-2; 9 nucleotides align to TRBD2. The V gene's germline CDR1 is KGHSH and CDR2 LQKENI. The CDR3 consists of 15 residues. V dropped 5 bases and J dropped 2; count of bases not matched to a gene: 3. The DNA of the CDR3 is TGTGCCAGCTCAACCGGGACTAGCAACACCGGGGAGCTGTTTTTT. It specifies CASSTGTSNTGELFF. Complete variable domain (other parts from reference TRBV18 and TRBJ2-2): NAGVMQNPRHLVRRRGQEARLRCSPMKGHSHVYWYRQLPEEGLKFMVYLQKENIIDESGMPKERFSAEFPKEGPSILRIQQVVRGDSAAYFCASSTGTSNTGELFFGEGSRLTVL.

This clone was recorded only once. The V and J genes are TRBV5-4 and TRBJ2-6; the match to TRBD1 covers 10 bases. This CDR3 region has 17 residues. V shed 4 bases, J shed 2 bases, and the junction held 6 bases outside the gene matches. CDR1 and CDR2 (germline): SGHNT, YYREEE (reference sequence). The CDR3 loop reads CASSPGQGRAGANVLTF. Here the CDR3 DNA reads TGTGCCAGCAGCCCGGGACAGGGGCGGGCTGGGGCCAACGTCCTGACTTTC.

The rearrangement links TRBV6-5 to TRBJ1-2; TRBD1 matches at 7 bases. The V gene end was trimmed by 10 bases and the J gene end by 6 bases; junction bases not matched to a gene: 8. Germline CDR1 MNHEY, CDR2 SVGAGI. CDR3 length: 12 residues. CDR3 sequence reads: CATYTGANGYTF. The CDR3 nucleotides are TGTGCCACATATACAGGGGCGAATGGCTACACCTTC.

The J gene is TRBJ2-1, the V gene TRBV18, with 7 bases aligning to TRBD2. Trimming took 2 bases from V and 7 from J; bases not matched to a gene: 2. The CDR3 is 13 residues long. Germline V gene sequence: CDR1 KGHSH, CDR2 LQKENI. The CDR3 region is CASSPGLENEQFF. The CDR3, as DNA: TGTGCCAGCTCACCAGGACTAGAGAATGAGCAGTTCTTC.

This clone appeared a single time. The genes are TRBV28 and TRBJ2-3, with no clear D. This CDR3 region has 13 residues. Trimming took 2 bases from V and 6 from J, leaving 9 bases between them. The germline gives CDR1 MDHEN, CDR2 SYDVKM. CDR3 DNA: TGTGCCAGCAGTTTACCCCAATTCGATACGCAGTATTTT. Residues: CASSLPQFDTQYF.

This chain links TRBV29-1 with TRBJ2-7; 10 bases line up with TRBD1. The germline CDR1 and CDR2 sequences are SQVTM and ANQGSEA. Trimming at V came to 6 bases and at J to 1 base, leaving 3 bases not matched to a gene. This CDR3 comprises 13 residues. CDR3 sequence (DNA): TGCAGCGTCCCGGGACAGGGGTCCTACGAGCAGTACTTC. Translating it yields CSVPGQGSYEQYF.

In its sample, this clone was seen a few times. This chain connects TRBV7-9 to TRBJ1-1; 8 bases map to TRBD1. V dropped 4 bases and J dropped 1; count of bases not matched to a gene: 2. The CDR3 totals 14 residues. The germline CDR1 and CDR2 sequences are SEHNR and FQNEAQ (reference sequence). CDR3: CASSYGQGNTEAFF. The DNA of the CDR3 is TGTGCCAGCAGCTACGGACAGGGGAACACTGAAGCTTTCTTT.

The table lists this clone with a count of one. V usage is TRBV16 and J usage is TRBJ1-4, with a possible D match to TRBD1 (5 bases). This CDR3 is built from 17 residues. The V gene lost 4 bases and the J gene lost 0 bases, with 15 bases spanning the gap. CDR1 and CDR2 from the germline V gene are KGHSY and FQNENV. The DNA of the CDR3 is TGTGCCAGCAGCCCCCAGGGCTTGCAAGCAACTAATGAAAAACTGTTTTTT. It codes for CASSPQGLQATNEKLFF. The full variable domain, its missing parts supplied by reference TRBV16 and TRBJ1-4, is GEEVAQTPKHLVRGEGQKAKLYCAPIKGHSYVFWYQQVLKNEFKFLISFQNENVFDETGMPKERFSAKCLPNSPCSLEIQATKLEDSAVYFCASSPQGLQATNEKLFFGSGTQLSVL.

The chain uses TRBV3-1 (or the pseudogene TRBV3-2) and TRBJ2-2; weak D call: TRBD1 (7 bases). With 0 bases removed from V and 5 bases from J, the gap between germline ends came to 22 bases. Germline V gives CDR1 LGHDT, CDR2 YNNKEL (reference sequence). The CDR3 has 19 residues. The CDR3 coding sequence is TGTGCCAGCAGCCAAGATCTCGGAGGGGGCTACCGAAGGACCGGGGAGCTGTTTTTT. Amino acids: CASSQDLGGGYRRTGELFF.

This chain connects TRBV11-2 to TRBJ2-3; 7 bases align to TRBD1. V dropped 5 bases and J dropped 2; count of bases not matched to a gene: 4. This CDR3 comprises 14 residues. Germline values: CDR1 SGHAT, CDR2 FQNNGV. The CDR3 protein is CASSRQGNTDTQYF. As DNA, the CDR3 is TGTGCCAGCAGCAGACAGGGAAACACAGATACGCAGTATTTT.

The rearrangement uses TRBV11-3 and TRBJ2-1; TRBD2 might be the D (5 bases). The ends were cut back, 2 bases at V and 8 bases at J, with 19 bases in the middle. The CDR3 contains 16 residues. Germline CDR1 is SGHNT and CDR2 is YENEEA. The chain's CDR3 is CASSLRGPLSEDEQFF. As DNA, the CDR3 is TGTGCCAGCAGCTTAAGAGGCCCCTTATCGGAGGATGAGCAGTTCTTC.

The rearrangement joins TRBV11-2 to TRBJ1-6, with D unclear. The ends were cut back, 5 bases at V and 7 bases at J, with 9 bases in the middle. There are 13 residues in the CDR3. Germline CDR1 is SGHAT and CDR2 is FQNNGV. In DNA form, the CDR3 reads TGTGCCAGCAGCCCTAATCTGAATTCACCCCTCCACTTT. This codes for CASSPNLNSPLHF.

The V and J genes are TRBV29-1 and TRBJ2-3; TRBD2 matches at 10 bases. After removal of 2 bases from V and 5 bases from J, the junction contained 7 bases not matched to a gene. Germline values: CDR1 SQVTM, CDR2 ANQGSEA. This CDR3 spans 15 amino acids. CDR3 sequence: CSVEWLAGAKDTQYF. As DNA, the CDR3 is TGCAGCGTTGAATGGCTAGCGGGAGCAAAAGATACGCAGTATTTT.

The CDR3 bases are TGTGCCAGCAGCCCCCGGACTAGCGCCTACTACAATGAGCAGTTCTTC. The encoded protein is CASSPRTSAYYNEQFF. The rearrangement joins TRBV7-3 to TRBJ2-1, with TRBD2 matching 9 bases. The V gene's germline CDR1 is SGHTA and CDR2 FQGTGA. The junction had 8 bases not matched to a gene; V was cut back by 5 bases and J by 3 bases. This CDR3 region has 16 residues.

This chain joins TRBV6-5 and TRBJ2-1, with D possibly matching TRBD2 (5 bases). Between the trimmed V and J ends, which lost 6 bases and 2 bases, there was a span of 14 bases. Germline V gene data show CDR1 as MNHEY and CDR2 as SVGAGI. The CDR3 sequence is 15 residues long. Here the CDR3 DNA reads TGTGCCAGCAGAAAAGCGGAAGGGCCCTACAATGAGCAGTTCTTC. Translating gives CASRKAEGPYNEQFF.

This clone was seen many times. The chain links TRBV5-8 to TRBJ2-7, with 8 positions matching TRBD1. Losses at the gene ends were 4 bases for V and 0 bases for J; bases not matched to a gene: 6. CDR3 size: 15 residues. CDR1 is SGHTS and CDR2 is YDEGEE in the germline V gene. CDR3 sequence reads: CASSKTGDSSYEQYF. In DNA, the CDR3 is TGTGCCAGCAGCAAGACAGGGGACAGCTCCTACGAGCAGTACTTC.

This clone was seen a handful of times. The chain is built from TRBV9 and TRBJ2-2, with a weak D call TRBD2 (5 bases). Between the trimmed V and J ends, which lost 0 bases and 5 bases, there was a span of 11 bases. The CDR3 runs 15 residues. Germline CDR1 and CDR2: SGDLS and YYNGEE. CDR3 loop: CASSVAGIGTGELFF. DNA of the CDR3: TGTGCCAGCAGCGTAGCCGGGATAGGAACCGGGGAGCTGTTTTTT.

Ten or more counts support this clone. The chain joins TRBV6-5 to TRBJ1-2; D is unclear. Trimming shortened V by 5 bases and J by 6 bases, and 19 bases separated the two germline ends. The CDR3 runs 15 residues. CDR1 MNHEY and CDR2 SVGAGI come from the germline V gene. The CDR3 DNA reads as TGTGCCAGCAGTCCAGGCATCGGTGCGAAGAATGGCTACACCTTC. This codes for CASSPGIGAKNGYTF.

The rearrangement links TRBV7-9 to TRBJ2-3; D is unresolved. This CDR3 has 14 residues. Germline CDR1 and CDR2: SEHNR and FQNEAQ (reference sequence). In nucleotides, the CDR3 is TGTTCCGGGTCCCTAATCGGTCATCCAGATACGCAGTATTTT. This codes for CSGSLIGHPDTQYF.

The gene calls are TRBV29-1 and TRBJ1-5; D is undetermined. Trimming removed 7 bases from V and 6 bases from J, with 16 bases in between. CDR3 length: 13 amino acids. CDR1 SQVTM and CDR2 ANQGSEA come from the germline V gene. CDR3 DNA: TGCAGCGGACTTTCTAGCCCGGGTCAGCCCCAGCATTTT. It codes for CSGLSSPGQPQHF.

This chain connects TRBV20-1 to TRBJ2-3; D is undetermined. This CDR3 is built from 11 residues. Germline lookup yields CDR1 DFQATT and CDR2 SNEGSKA (reference sequence). Trimming pared 3 bases from V and 3 bases from J, leaving 4 bases between. The CDR3 reads CSARETDTQYF. Here the CDR3 DNA reads TGCAGTGCTAGGGAGACAGATACGCAGTATTTT.

The chain has TRBV7-9 and TRBJ2-1, with 9 bases matching TRBD2. There are 15 residues in the CDR3. Germline CDR1 and CDR2: SEHNR and FQNEAQ (reference sequence). The V and J ends lost 5 bases and 4 bases, in that order; junction bases with no gene match: 6. This CDR3 is CASSPAGGPYNEQFF. CDR3 bases: TGTGCCAGCAGCCCAGCGGGAGGACCTTACAATGAGCAGTTCTTC.

V gene TRBV19 combines with J gene TRBJ1-2; a possible D gene is TRBD1 (6 bases). Trimming took 1 base from V and 7 from J, leaving 10 bases between them. The CDR3 loop spans 13 amino acids. Germline assignment: CDR1 LNHDA and CDR2 SQIVND (reference sequence). The CDR3 bases are TGTGCCAGTAGTATAGCGGGGGGCTCTGGCTACACCTTC. Translating gives CASSIAGGSGYTF.